This T cell receptor beta chain was captured by sequencing in a study of T cell responses to AZD1222 COVID-19 vaccine. The study pooled second doses at about 4 or about 12 weeks. The protocol was immunoSEQ multiplex PCR, while the TCRdb copy is restricted to in-frame clones and leaves out a portion. The repertoire consists of about 140,000 clones, with about 92% occurring once and the leading ten covering about 3.7%. Findings and caveats of the study: Clonal diversity was possibly underestimated, and white British individuals and females predominated among donors.

Worth noting for this clone: As yet, its antigen is unknown.

Trimming took 4 bases from V and 8 from J, leaving 18 bases between them. The length of the CDR3 is 14 residues. Germline CDR1 reads SGHRS; CDR2 reads YFSETQ. This TCR was sampled from an adult who received the AZD1222 COVID-19 vaccine. The sample here was peripheral blood, taken 28 days after the second AZD1222 dose. The V gene is TRBV5-1, the J gene TRBJ1-1, with D maybe TRBD1 (5 bases). DNA of the CDR3: TGCGCCAGCAGCGCCGACAGCCCCTTCGTAGAAGCTTTCTTT. Protein: CASSADSPFVEAFF.